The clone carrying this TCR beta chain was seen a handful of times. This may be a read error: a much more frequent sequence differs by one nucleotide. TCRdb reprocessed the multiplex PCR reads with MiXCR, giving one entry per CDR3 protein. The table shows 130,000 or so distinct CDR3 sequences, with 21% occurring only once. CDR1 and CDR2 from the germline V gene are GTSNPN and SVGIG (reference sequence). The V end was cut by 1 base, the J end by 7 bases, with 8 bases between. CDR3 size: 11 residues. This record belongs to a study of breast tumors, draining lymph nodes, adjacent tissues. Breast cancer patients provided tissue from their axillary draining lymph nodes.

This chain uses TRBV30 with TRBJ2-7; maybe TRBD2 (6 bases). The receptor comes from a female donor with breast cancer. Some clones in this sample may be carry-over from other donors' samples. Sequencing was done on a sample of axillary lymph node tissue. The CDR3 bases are TGTGCCTGGAGTGAGGAGGGTGAGCAGTACTTC. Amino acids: CAWSEEGEQYF.